This paragraph reports one T cell receptor (beta chain). Its antigen is still unknown. This sample was taken from a study of chemoradiotherapy in HPV16-positive cancers. Study outcomes and limitations: Only a couple of HPV16-positive patients supplied the functional HPV-specificity definition.

Generated by immunoSEQ multiplex PCR, the TCRdb table keeps only in-frame clones and is missing some. The sample has 17,000 or so clones; around 92% are singletons. Trimming left V 5 bases short and J 0 bases short, with 20 bases between. CDR3 size: 18 residues. Germline V CDR1 and CDR2: SEHNR, FQNEAQ (reference sequence). This material consisted of blood, taken from a patient who underwent chemoradiotherapy. The source of this sequence is a human donor with HPV-associated anogenital cancer. The chain has TRBV7-9 and TRBJ1-3; no definite D call. The DNA of the CDR3 is TGTGCCAGCAGCCACCCGGCCATATTTCGGAGCTCTGGAAACACCATATATTTT. This gives the protein CASSHPAIFRSSGNTIYF. Complete variable domain (other parts from reference TRBV7-9 and TRBJ1-3): DTGVSQNPRHKITKRGQNVTFRCDPISEHNRLYWYRQTLGQGPEFLTYFQNEAQLEKSRLLSDRFSAERPKGSFSTLEIQRTEQGDSAMYLCASSHPAIFRSSGNTIYFGEGSWLTVV.